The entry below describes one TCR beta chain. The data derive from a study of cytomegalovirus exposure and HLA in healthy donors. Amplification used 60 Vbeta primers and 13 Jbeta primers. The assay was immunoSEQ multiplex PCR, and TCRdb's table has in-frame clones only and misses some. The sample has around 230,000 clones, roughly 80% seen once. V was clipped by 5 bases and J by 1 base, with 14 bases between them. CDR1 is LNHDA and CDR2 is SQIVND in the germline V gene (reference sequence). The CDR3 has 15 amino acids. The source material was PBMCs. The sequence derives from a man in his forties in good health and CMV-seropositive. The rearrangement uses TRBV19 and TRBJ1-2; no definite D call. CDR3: CASSPSRIHNYGYTF. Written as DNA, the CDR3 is TGTGCCAGTAGTCCCTCAAGAATACATAACTATGGCTACACCTTC.